What follows are 25 T cell receptor beta chains derived from one specimen sequenced in a study of cytomegalovirus exposure and HLA in healthy donors. PCR used 60 Vbeta primers and 13 Jbeta primers. The method was immunoSEQ multiplex PCR; TCRdb's version includes in-frame clones alone and lacks a portion of them. The sample has approximately 280,000 clones; 85% to 90% are singletons. Material: PBMCs. The receptors were sampled from a woman aged 18-29 years in good health and CMV-seronegative.

This sequence joins TRBV23-1 and TRBJ1-2, with D unclear. Being an ORF, TRBV23-1 has a function that is uncertain. The CDR3 loop spans 13 amino acids. Trimming removed 8 bases from V and 4 bases from J, with 14 bases in between. CDR3 sequence: CASALRVRYGYTF. In DNA, the CDR3 is TGCGCCAGCGCTCTGCGGGTCCGCTATGGCTACACCTTC.

The chain uses TRBV9 and TRBJ1-4, with 7 bases fitting TRBD1. V was pared by 4 bases and J by 8 bases, with 8 bases of the junction left unmatched. Germline CDR1 reads SGDLS; CDR2 reads YYNGEE. The CDR3 length is 14 residues. The CDR3 coding sequence is TGTGCCAGCAGCCCACAGGGGAAGGGGGAAAAACTGTTTTTT. It translates to CASSPQGKGEKLFF. Together with reference TRBV9 and TRBJ1-4, the CDR3 gives the full variable domain: DSGVTQTPKHLITATGQRVTLRCSPRSGDLSVYWYQQSLDQGLQFLIQYYNGEERAKGNILERFSAQQFPDLHSELNLSSLELGDSALYFCASSPQGKGEKLFFGSGTQLSVL.

The genes are TRBV29-1 and TRBJ1-2; the D gene is possibly TRBD1 (6 bases). Trimming cost V 4 bases and J 2 bases, with 11 bases left between them. Germline CDR1 SQVTM, CDR2 ANQGSEA. The CDR3 is 13 residues long. CDR3 region: CSVARTVNYGYTF. The CDR3 bases are TGCAGCGTTGCTAGGACAGTCAACTATGGCTACACCTTC.

This clone was counted once. The rearrangement links TRBV30 to TRBJ1-2, with a weak D call TRBD1 (5 bases). V gave up 0 bases and J gave up 3 bases, with 17 bases separating them. Germline loops: CDR1 GTSNPN, CDR2 SVGIG (reference sequence). The CDR3 has 16 residues. The CDR3, as DNA: TGTGCCTGGAGTGTATGGCGGGGGTATGATGACTATGGCTACACCTTC. This gives the protein CAWSVWRGYDDYGYTF.

This chain uses TRBV5-1 with TRBJ2-5; the D is unclear. The CDR3 has 13 amino acids. V shed 5 bases and J shed 0 bases, with 8 bases lying between them. CDR1 is SGHRS and CDR2 is YFSETQ in the germline V gene. CDR3 DNA: TGCGCCAGCAGGTCGAGGTACCAAGAGACCCAGTACTTC. Its translation: CASRSRYQETQYF.

The chain employs TRBV11-2 and TRBJ2-7, with D tentatively TRBD2 (6 bases). Per germline, CDR1 SGHAT and CDR2 FQNNGV. V was cut by 5 bases and J by 2 bases, with 19 bases left in between. CDR3 length equals 16 residues. Here the CDR3 reads CASSRQSGSTTYEQYF. In DNA form, the CDR3 reads TGTGCCAGCAGCCGACAGAGCGGGTCGACCACCTACGAGCAGTACTTC.

CDR3 coding DNA: TGTGCCAGTAGTATAGCAGGCAGTACCTACGAGCAGTACTTC. This encodes CASSIAGSTYEQYF. The chain is built from TRBV19 and TRBJ2-7; D unclear. From germline, CDR1 is LNHDA and CDR2 SQIVND (reference sequence). This CDR3 is 14 amino acids long. Trimming removed 1 base from V and 2 bases from J, with 9 bases in between.

Comments on this clone: The germline gene is not matched at one end of the junction; a read error may be the cause. This chain joins TRBV7-9 and TRBJ2-7; 10 bases map to TRBD2. The germline V gene encodes CDR1 SEHNR and CDR2 FQNEAQ (reference sequence). The CDR3 totals 18 residues. The CDR3 sequence is CSSSLARLAGVPSYEQYF. The CDR3 DNA sequence: TGTTCCAGCAGCTTAGCGAGGCTAGCGGGGGTTCCCTCCTACGAGCAGTACTTC.

The chain links TRBV5-8 to TRBJ2-6, with D perhaps matching TRBD1 (5 bases). Germline loops: CDR1 SGHTS, CDR2 YDEGEE. The CDR3 is made up of 18 amino acids. Trimming shortened V by 4 bases and J by 0 bases, and 17 bases separated the two germline ends. The DNA of the CDR3 is TGTGCCAGCAGCCCTAACACAGGAAGATTCTCTGGGGCCAACGTCCTGACTTTC. This codes for CASSPNTGRFSGANVLTF.

This clone was seen just once. This chain joins TRBV7-3 and TRBJ2-7; 8 bases map to TRBD2. The CDR3 sequence is 13 residues long. Germline CDR1 and CDR2: SGHTA and FQGTGA. V lost 5 bases to trimming and J lost 5 bases; unmatched junction nucleotides: 5. The CDR3 loop reads CASSQRGINEQYF. CDR3 nucleotide sequence: TGTGCCAGCAGCCAGCGGGGGATCAACGAGCAGTACTTC.

In this sample, this clone turned up once. V and J are TRBV27 and TRBJ2-7; 11 bases line up with TRBD1. This CDR3 has 15 amino acids. V lost 3 bases, J lost 5 bases, and 6 bases stayed unmatched. Germline values: CDR1 MNHEY, CDR2 SMNVEV (reference sequence). The CDR3 bases are TGTGCCAGCAGTTTCGGACAGGGGGCGCAGAACGAGCAGTACTTC. It is translated as CASSFGQGAQNEQYF.

The chain employs TRBV19 and TRBJ2-5, with 13 nucleotides matching TRBD2. The germline V gene has CDR1 LNHDA and CDR2 SQIVND (reference sequence). The junction had 12 bases not matched to a gene; V was cut back by 6 bases and J by 5 bases. The CDR3 has 17 amino acids. Here the CDR3 DNA reads TGTGCCAGTAGGACGACTAGCGGGGGGCTGGGTTTGGAGACCCAGTACTTC. This translates into CASRTTSGGLGLETQYF.

This chain connects TRBV18 to TRBJ2-3, with TRBD2 as a possible D gene (6 bases). Germline V gives CDR1 KGHSH, CDR2 LQKENI. This CDR3 comprises 16 residues. Trimming stripped 3 bases from V and 0 bases from J, with 13 bases between. CDR3 in amino acids: CASSPILATSTDTQYF. The CDR3 DNA reads as TGTGCCAGCTCACCCATTCTAGCGACTAGCACAGATACGCAGTATTTT.

This chain links TRBV2 with TRBJ2-1, with D possibly TRBD2 on 6 matching bases. Germline V CDR1 and CDR2: SNHLY, FYNNEI. CDR3 length: 14 residues. V was cut by 1 base and J by 9 bases, with 13 bases left in between. CDR3 nucleotides: TGTGCCAGCAGTGAAGAGGGATGGCGGGGTGAGCAGTTCTTC. It encodes CASSEEGWRGEQFF.

CDR3 amino acids: CASGLVVLAGGRTGELFF. In DNA, the CDR3 is TGTGCTAGTGGTTTGGTAGTCCTAGCGGGGGGGAGAACCGGGGAGCTGTTTTTT. The V and J genes are TRBV12-5 and TRBJ2-2, with 12 bases identical to TRBD2. CDR1 is LGHNT and CDR2 is FRNRAP in the germline V gene. V lost 0 bases and J lost 5; bases outside the gene matches: 7. The CDR3 sequence is 18 residues long. Complete variable domain (other parts from reference TRBV12-5 and TRBJ2-2): DARVTQTPRHKVTEMGQEVTMRCQPILGHNTVFWYRQTMMQGLELLAYFRNRAPLDDSGMPKDRFSAEMPDATLATLKIQPSEPRDSAVYFCASGLVVLAGGRTGELFFGEGSRLTVL.

This rearrangement joins TRBV2 to TRBJ1-1; D perhaps matches TRBD1 (5 bases). The CDR3 has 13 amino acids. With 4 bases removed from V and 3 bases from J, the gap between germline ends came to 9 bases. CDR1 SNHLY and CDR2 FYNNEI come from the germline V gene. This CDR3 reads CASSGRQYTEAFF. The CDR3 bases are TGTGCCAGCAGTGGTCGACAGTACACTGAAGCTTTCTTT. The variable domain in full, completed from reference TRBV2 and TRBJ1-1, reads EPEVTQTPSHQVTQMGQEVILRCVPISNHLYFYWYRQILGQKVEFLVSFYNNEISEKSEIFDDQFSVERPDGSNFTLKIRSTKLEDSAMYFCASSGRQYTEAFFGQGTRLTVV.

The chain joins TRBV6-6 to TRBJ2-3, with no clear D. The V and J ends lost 6 bases and 7 bases respectively, with 20 bases between them. The CDR3 sequence is 15 residues long. The germline CDR1 and CDR2 sequences are MNHNY and SVGAGI (reference sequence). Here the CDR3 reads CASREPGARGNTQYF. CDR3 coding DNA: TGTGCCAGCAGAGAACCGGGTGCACGAGGAAATACGCAGTATTTT.

J is TRBJ1-2 and V is TRBV6-5, with D possibly being TRBD1 (5 bases). This CDR3 region has 13 residues. The germline gives CDR1 MNHEY, CDR2 SVGAGI. Trimming pared 5 bases from V and 1 base from J, leaving 8 bases between. The CDR3 loop is CASSTTVNYGYTF. The CDR3 nucleotides read TGTGCCAGCAGTACGACAGTTAACTATGGCTACACCTTC.

The chain links TRBV29-1 to TRBJ1-1; 10 nucleotides line up with TRBD1. CDR1 and CDR2 from the germline V gene are SQVTM and ANQGSEA. The V and J ends lost 6 bases and 1 base, in that order; junction bases with no gene match: 8. The CDR3 spans 15 residues. CDR3 nucleotide sequence: TGCAGCGTAGGACAGGGGGGGTTCAGGAACACTGAAGCTTTCTTT. This encodes CSVGQGGFRNTEAFF.

This rearrangement joins TRBV28 to TRBJ1-2; 7 bases are shared with TRBD1. This CDR3 has 14 residues. J was trimmed by 2 bases and V by 3 bases; bases with no gene match: 3. Looked up from germline, CDR1 is MDHEN and CDR2 is SYDVKM. The CDR3 DNA reads as TGTGCCAGCAGTTTCCTGACAGGGAACTATGGCTACACCTTC. Translated, it gives CASSFLTGNYGYTF.

The CDR3 spells CASSLGRAGSNSPLHF. CDR3 bases: TGTGCCAGCAGCTTAGGGAGGGCAGGTTCTAATTCACCCCTCCACTTT. This rearrangement joins TRBV7-9 to TRBJ1-6; no definite D call. V dropped 1 base and J dropped 6 bases, with 13 bases sitting between them. The CDR3 contains 16 residues. Germline-derived CDR1 and CDR2 are SEHNR and FQNEAQ (reference sequence).

Only a few counts were recorded for this clone. The V call is TRBV6-1, the J call TRBJ2-1; 11 bases agree with TRBD2. The germline V gene has CDR1 MNHNS and CDR2 SASEGT. CDR3 length: 15 amino acids. The trim removed 5 bases at V and 5 bases at J, leaving 5 bases unmatched. In nucleotides, the CDR3 is TGTGCCAGCAGTCGTCCTAGCGGGGGGAACAATGAGCAGTTCTTC. It codes for CASSRPSGGNNEQFF.

This clone was recorded only once. The CDR3: CASSSRQGDQPQHF. CDR3 DNA sequence: TGTGCCAGCAGCTCCAGACAGGGGGATCAGCCCCAGCATTTT. The V call is TRBV5-4, the J call TRBJ1-5, with 9 bases aligning to TRBD1. The CDR3 length is 14 residues. Trimming cost V 3 bases and J 5 bases; bases outside gene matches: 3. Germline CDR1 is SGHNT and CDR2 is YYREEE (reference sequence).

This chain connects TRBV30 to TRBJ2-1, with D possibly TRBD2 on 5 matching bases. The CDR3 runs 14 residues. The V end was cut by 1 base, the J end by 1 base, with 8 bases between. In germline, CDR1 is GTSNPN, CDR2 SVGIG (reference sequence). CDR3 protein: CAWSGTRSYNEQFF. CDR3 DNA: TGTGCCTGGAGTGGCACTAGGTCCTACAATGAGCAGTTCTTC. Full variable domain (missing parts from reference TRBV30 and TRBJ2-1): SQTIHQWPATLVQPVGSPLSLECTVEGTSNPNLYWYRQAAGRGLQLLFYSVGIGQISSEVPQNLSASRPQDRQFILSSKKLLLSDSGFYLCAWSGTRSYNEQFFGPGTRLTVL.

The V and J genes are TRBV2 and TRBJ1-2; weak D call: TRBD1 (5 bases). Germline V gene lookup returns CDR1 SNHLY and CDR2 FYNNEI. This CDR3 comprises 14 residues. Between the trimmed V and J ends, which lost 3 bases and 5 bases, there was a span of 13 bases. CDR3 in amino acids: CASSDRVARYGYTF. The CDR3 nucleotides are TGTGCCAGCAGTGACAGGGTGGCTAGGTATGGCTACACCTTC.